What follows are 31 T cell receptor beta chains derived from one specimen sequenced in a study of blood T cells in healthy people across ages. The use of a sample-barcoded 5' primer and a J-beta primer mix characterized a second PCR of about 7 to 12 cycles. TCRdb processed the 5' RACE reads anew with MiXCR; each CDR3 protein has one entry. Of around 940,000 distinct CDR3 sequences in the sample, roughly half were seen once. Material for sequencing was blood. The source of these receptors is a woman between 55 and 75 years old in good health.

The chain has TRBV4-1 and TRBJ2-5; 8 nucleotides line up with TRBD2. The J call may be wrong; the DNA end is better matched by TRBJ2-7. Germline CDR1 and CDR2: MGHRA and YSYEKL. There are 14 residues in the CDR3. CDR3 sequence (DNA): TGCGCCAGCAGCCCGGGACTAGGAACTAGCGAGCAGTACTTC. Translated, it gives CASSPGLGTSEQYF.

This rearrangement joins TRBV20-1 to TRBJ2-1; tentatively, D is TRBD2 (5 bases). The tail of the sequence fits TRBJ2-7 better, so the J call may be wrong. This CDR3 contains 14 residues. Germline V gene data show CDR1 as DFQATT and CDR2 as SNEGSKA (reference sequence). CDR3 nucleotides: TGCAGTGCTAGAGACCCCGGGATCTACAATGAGCAGTACTTC. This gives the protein CSARDPGIYNEQYF.

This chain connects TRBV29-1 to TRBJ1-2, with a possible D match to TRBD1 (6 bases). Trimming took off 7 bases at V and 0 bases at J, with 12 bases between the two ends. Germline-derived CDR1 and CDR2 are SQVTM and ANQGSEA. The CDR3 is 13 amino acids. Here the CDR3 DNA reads TGCAGCGCCCAGACAGGAACTAACTATGGCTACACCTTC. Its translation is CSAQTGTNYGYTF.

CDR3 in DNA: TGTGCCAGCAGCCGGCGCCCAACTAGCGGGAGAGGGTCCTACAATGAGCAGTTCTTC. Its protein is CASSRRPTSGRGSYNEQFF. The chain employs TRBV7-2 and TRBJ2-1, with TRBD2 matching over 11 bases. The CDR3 runs to 19 residues. Germline values: CDR1 SGHTA, CDR2 FQGNSA. J gave up 1 base and V 5 bases, and 13 bases lay outside the gene matches.

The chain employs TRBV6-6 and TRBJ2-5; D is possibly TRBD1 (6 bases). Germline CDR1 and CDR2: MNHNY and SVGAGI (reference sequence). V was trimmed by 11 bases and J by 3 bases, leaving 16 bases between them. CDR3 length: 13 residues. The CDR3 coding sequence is TGTGCCGTAGGAAGGACAGTGAAAGAGACCCAGTACTTC. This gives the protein CAVGRTVKETQYF.

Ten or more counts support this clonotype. CDR3 DNA: TGCAGCGTTGAGAGAGGGGGATTTAGCACAGATACGCAGTATTTT. Protein: CSVERGGFSTDTQYF. The chain has TRBV29-1 and TRBJ2-3, with D perhaps TRBD1 (6 bases). CDR3 length equals 15 residues. Looked up from germline, CDR1 is SQVTM and CDR2 is ANQGSEA. V was trimmed by 3 bases and J by 0 bases, leaving 13 bases between them.

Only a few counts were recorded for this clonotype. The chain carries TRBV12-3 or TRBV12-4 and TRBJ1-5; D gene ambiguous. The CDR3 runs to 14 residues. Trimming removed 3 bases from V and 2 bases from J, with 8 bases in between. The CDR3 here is CASSFRGGNQPQHF. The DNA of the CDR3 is TGTGCCAGCAGTTTCCGGGGAGGCAATCAGCCCCAGCATTTT.

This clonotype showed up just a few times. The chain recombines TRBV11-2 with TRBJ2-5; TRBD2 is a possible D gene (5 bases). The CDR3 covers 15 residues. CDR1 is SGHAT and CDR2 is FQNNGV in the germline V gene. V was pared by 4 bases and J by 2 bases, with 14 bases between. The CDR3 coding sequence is TGTGCCAGCAGCTCCAACCCACTAGGGCAAGAGACCCAGTACTTC. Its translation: CASSSNPLGQETQYF.

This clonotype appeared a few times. The CDR3 DNA reads as TGTGCCAGCAGTTATAAGCACGCGCGGATGACAACTAATGAAAAACTGTTTTTT. Amino acids: CASSYKHARMTTNEKLFF. The V gene is TRBV6-5, the J gene TRBJ1-4; D gene uncertain. The germline V and J ends were trimmed by 3 bases and 0 bases, with 17 bases remaining between them. Germline V gives CDR1 MNHEY, CDR2 SVGAGI. The CDR3 sequence is 18 residues long.

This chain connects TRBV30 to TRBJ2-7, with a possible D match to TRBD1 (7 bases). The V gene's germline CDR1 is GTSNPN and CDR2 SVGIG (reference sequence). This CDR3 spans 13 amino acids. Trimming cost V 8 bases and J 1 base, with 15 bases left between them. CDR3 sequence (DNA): TGTGCCGGGGGGTTGGACAGGTCCTACGAGCAGTACTTC. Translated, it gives CAGGLDRSYEQYF.

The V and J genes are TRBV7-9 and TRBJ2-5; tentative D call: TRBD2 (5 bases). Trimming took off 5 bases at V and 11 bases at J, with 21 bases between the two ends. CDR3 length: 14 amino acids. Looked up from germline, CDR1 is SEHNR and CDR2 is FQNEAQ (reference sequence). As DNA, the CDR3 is TGTGCCAGCAGCGACACGGCAACAGCTACGGGGCAGTACTTC. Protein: CASSDTATATGQYF. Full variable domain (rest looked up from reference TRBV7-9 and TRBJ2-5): DTGVSQNPRHKITKRGQNVTFRCDPISEHNRLYWYRQTLGQGPEFLTYFQNEAQLEKSRLLSDRFSAERPKGSFSTLEIQRTEQGDSAMYLCASSDTATATGQYFGPGTRLLVL.

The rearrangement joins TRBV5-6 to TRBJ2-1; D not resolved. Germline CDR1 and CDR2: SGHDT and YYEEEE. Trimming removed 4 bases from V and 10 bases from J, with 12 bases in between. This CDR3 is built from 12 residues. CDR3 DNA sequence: TGTGCCAGCAGCGCCATTGTAGAAGAGCAGTTCTTC. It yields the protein CASSAIVEEQFF.

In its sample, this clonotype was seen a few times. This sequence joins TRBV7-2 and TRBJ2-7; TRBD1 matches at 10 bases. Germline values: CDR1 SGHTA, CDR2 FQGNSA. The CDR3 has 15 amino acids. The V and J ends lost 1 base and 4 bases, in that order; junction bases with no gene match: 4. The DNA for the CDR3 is TGTGCCAGCAGCTTAGGATCGGGACAGGGGTACGAGCAGTACTTC. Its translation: CASSLGSGQGYEQYF.

The CDR3 nucleotides are TGTGCCAGCCGGACCTTCCCAGATACGCAGTATTTT. It translates to CASRTFPDTQYF. The genes are TRBV12-3 or TRBV12-4 and TRBJ2-3; D not certain. Trimming took off 8 bases at V and 4 bases at J, with 10 bases between the two ends. This CDR3 spans 12 amino acids.

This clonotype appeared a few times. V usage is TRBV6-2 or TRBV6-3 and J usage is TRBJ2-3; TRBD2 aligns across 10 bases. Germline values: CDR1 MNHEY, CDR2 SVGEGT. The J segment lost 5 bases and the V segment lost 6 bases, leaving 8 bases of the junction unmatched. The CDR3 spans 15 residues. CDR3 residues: CASRRPAGGGDTQYF. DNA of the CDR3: TGTGCCAGCAGGAGACCAGCGGGAGGGGGAGATACGCAGTATTTT.

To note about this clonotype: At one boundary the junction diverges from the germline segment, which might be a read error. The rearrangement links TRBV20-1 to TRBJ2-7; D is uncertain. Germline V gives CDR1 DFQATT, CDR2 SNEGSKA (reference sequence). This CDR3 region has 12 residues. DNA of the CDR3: TGCGGTGCTAGAGAGGAGAGCTACGAGCAGTACTTC. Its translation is CGAREESYEQYF.

CDR3 sequence reads: CASSPLMYNEQFF. CDR3 nucleotides: TGTGCCAGCAGCCCGTTGATGTACAATGAGCAGTTCTTC. The chain couples TRBV11-2 to TRBJ2-1, with D hard to call. Germline CDR1 is SGHAT and CDR2 is FQNNGV. CDR3 length: 13 amino acids. The V end lost 5 bases, the J end lost 4 bases, and 9 bases lay between the germline ends.

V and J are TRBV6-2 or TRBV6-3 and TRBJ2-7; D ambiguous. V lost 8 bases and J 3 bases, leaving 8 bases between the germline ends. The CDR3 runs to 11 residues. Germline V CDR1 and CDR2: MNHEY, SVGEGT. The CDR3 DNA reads TGTGCCAGCCGGAACGTCTACGAGCAGTACTTC. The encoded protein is CASRNVYEQYF.

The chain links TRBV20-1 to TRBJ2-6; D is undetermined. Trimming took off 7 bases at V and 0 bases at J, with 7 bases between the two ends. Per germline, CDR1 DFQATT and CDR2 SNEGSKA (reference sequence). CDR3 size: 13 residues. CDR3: CSVQRSGANVLTF. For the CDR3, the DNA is TGCAGTGTCCAGCGCTCTGGGGCCAACGTCCTGACTTTC.

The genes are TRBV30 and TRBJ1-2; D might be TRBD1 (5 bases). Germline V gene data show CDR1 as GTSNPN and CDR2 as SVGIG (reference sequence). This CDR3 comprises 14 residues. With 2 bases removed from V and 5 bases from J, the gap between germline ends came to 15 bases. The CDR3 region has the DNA TGTGCCTGGAGTCCCGGGAGGGGCGAGTATGGCTACACCTTC. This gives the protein CAWSPGRGEYGYTF.

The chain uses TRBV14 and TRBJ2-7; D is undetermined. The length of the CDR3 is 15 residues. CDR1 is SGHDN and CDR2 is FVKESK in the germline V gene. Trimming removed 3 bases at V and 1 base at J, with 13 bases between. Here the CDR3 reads CASSQGSGESYEQYF. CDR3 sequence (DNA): TGTGCCAGCAGCCAGGGCTCGGGCGAATCCTACGAGCAGTACTTC.

In DNA form, the CDR3 reads TGTGCCACCAGCAGAGAAGTCACTGAAGCTTTCTTT. Its protein is CATSREVTEAFF. The rearrangement joins TRBV15 to TRBJ1-1; D gene uncertain. V lost 0 bases and J lost 4, with 3 bases in between. The CDR3 has 12 residues. CDR1 is LNHNV and CDR2 is YYDKDF in the germline V gene (reference sequence).

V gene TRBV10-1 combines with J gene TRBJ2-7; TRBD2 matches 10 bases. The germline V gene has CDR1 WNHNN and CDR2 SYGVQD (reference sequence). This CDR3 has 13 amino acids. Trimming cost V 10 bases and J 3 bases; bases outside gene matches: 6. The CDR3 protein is CAILAGVNYEQYF. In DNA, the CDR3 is TGCGCCATTCTAGCGGGAGTGAACTACGAGCAGTACTTC.

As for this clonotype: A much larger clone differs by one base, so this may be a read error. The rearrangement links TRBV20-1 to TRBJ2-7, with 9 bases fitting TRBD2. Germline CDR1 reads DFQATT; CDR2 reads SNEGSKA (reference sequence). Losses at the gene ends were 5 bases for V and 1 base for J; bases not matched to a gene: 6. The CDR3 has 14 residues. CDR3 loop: CSAATLAGSYEQYF. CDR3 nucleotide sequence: TGCAGTGCTGCCACCCTAGCGGGATCCTACGAGCAGTACTTC.

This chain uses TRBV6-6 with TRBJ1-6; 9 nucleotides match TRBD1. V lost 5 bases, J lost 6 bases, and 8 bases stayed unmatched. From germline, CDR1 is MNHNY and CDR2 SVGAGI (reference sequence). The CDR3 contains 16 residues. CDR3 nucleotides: TGTGCCAGCAGTCTAAAGGGACAGGGAAGTAATTCACCCCTCCACTTT. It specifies CASSLKGQGSNSPLHF.

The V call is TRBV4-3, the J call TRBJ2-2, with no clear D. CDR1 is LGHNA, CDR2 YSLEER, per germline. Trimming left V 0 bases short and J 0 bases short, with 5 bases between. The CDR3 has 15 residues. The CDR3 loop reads CASSQEYSNTGELFF. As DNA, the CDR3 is TGCGCCAGCAGCCAAGAATACTCGAACACCGGGGAGCTGTTTTTT.

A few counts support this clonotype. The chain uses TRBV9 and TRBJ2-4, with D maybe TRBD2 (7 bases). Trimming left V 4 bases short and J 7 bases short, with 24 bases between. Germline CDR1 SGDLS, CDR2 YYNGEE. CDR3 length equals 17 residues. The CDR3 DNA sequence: TGTGCCAGCAGCCCCAATAAGGGGGGGTTGAGATTTAACATTCAGTACTTC. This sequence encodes CASSPNKGGLRFNIQYF.

CDR3: CSAMTGTGSYEQYF. The CDR3, as DNA: TGCAGTGCCATGACAGGAACGGGATCCTACGAGCAGTACTTC. This sequence joins TRBV20-1 and TRBJ2-7; TRBD1 is a possible D gene (6 bases). Germline V gene sequence: CDR1 DFQATT, CDR2 SNEGSKA (reference sequence). Trimming removed 6 bases from V and 1 base from J, with 16 bases in between. The CDR3 is 14 amino acids.

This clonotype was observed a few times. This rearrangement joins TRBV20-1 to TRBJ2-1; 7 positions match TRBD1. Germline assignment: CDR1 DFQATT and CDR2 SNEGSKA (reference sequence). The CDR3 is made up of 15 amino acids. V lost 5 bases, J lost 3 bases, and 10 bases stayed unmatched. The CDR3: CSASPLRQGYNEQFF. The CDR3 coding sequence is TGCAGTGCTTCACCCCTCCGACAGGGCTACAATGAGCAGTTCTTC.

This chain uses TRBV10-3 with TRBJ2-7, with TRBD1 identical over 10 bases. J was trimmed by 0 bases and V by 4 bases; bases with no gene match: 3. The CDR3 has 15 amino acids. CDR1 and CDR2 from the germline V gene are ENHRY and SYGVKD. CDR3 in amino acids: CAISGDRGGSYEQYF. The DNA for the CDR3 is TGTGCCATCAGTGGGGACAGGGGCGGCTCCTACGAGCAGTACTTC.

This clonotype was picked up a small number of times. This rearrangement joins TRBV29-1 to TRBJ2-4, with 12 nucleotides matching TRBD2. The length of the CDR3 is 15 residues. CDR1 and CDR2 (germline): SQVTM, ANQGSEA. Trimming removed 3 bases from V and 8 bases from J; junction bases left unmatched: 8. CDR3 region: CSVDRLAGVRDIQYF. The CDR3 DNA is TGCAGCGTTGACCGACTAGCGGGAGTGCGGGACATTCAGTACTTC. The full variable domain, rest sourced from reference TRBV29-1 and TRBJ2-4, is SAVISQKPSRDICQRGTSLTIQCQVDSQVTMMFWYRQQPGQSLTLIATANQGSEATYESGFVIDKFPISRPNLTFSTLTVSNMSPEDSSIYLCSVDRLAGVRDIQYFGAGTRLSVL.